This T cell receptor (beta chain) was recovered during a study of patients and donors after allogeneic stem cell transplantation. TCRdb itself ran the RT-PCR reads through MiXCR, one entry per CDR3 protein. The sample holds about a million distinct CDR3 sequences, roughly 18% seen once. The CDR3 is 14 amino acids. Germline values: CDR1 ENHRY, CDR2 SYGVKD. J gave up 6 bases and V 6 bases, and 8 bases lay outside the gene matches. The chain carries TRBV10-3 and TRBJ1-2; TRBD1 aligns across 9 bases. Sequenced sample: blood, either unsorted or a sorted T cell fraction (not recorded which). The TCR sequence derives from a human donor who was either an allogeneic HSCT recipient or a stem cell or donor lymphocyte infusion donor (not recorded which). It is not recorded whose cells these are; they may come from a transplant donor. CDR3: CAISGIQGADGYTF. The DNA of the CDR3 is TGTGCCATCAGCGGAATACAGGGGGCAGATGGCTACACCTTC.